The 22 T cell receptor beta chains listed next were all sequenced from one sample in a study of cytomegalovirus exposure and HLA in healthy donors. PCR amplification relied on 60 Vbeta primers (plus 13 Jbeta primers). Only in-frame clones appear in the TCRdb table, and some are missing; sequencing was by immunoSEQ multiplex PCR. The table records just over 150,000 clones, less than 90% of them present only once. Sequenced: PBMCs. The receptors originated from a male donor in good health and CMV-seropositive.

The CDR3 DNA follows: TGTGCCAGCAGTCCGGGGACTCGTTTATTTGCTGAGCAGTTCTTC. This encodes CASSPGTRLFAEQFF. This chain joins TRBV6-6 and TRBJ2-1; weak D call: TRBD2 (6 bases). Germline values: CDR1 MNHNY, CDR2 SVGAGI (reference sequence). CDR3 size: 15 residues. V was trimmed by 5 bases and J by 9 bases, leaving 20 bases between them.

The CDR3 loop is CATSNPGKSYEQYF. The CDR3 DNA is TGTGCCACCAGCAACCCAGGGAAATCCTACGAGCAGTACTTC. The rearrangement links TRBV15 to TRBJ2-7, with TRBD1 as a possible D gene (5 bases). The CDR3 spans 14 residues. Germline assignment: CDR1 LNHNV and CDR2 YYDKDF (reference sequence). V gave up 4 bases and J gave up 1 base, with 11 bases separating them.

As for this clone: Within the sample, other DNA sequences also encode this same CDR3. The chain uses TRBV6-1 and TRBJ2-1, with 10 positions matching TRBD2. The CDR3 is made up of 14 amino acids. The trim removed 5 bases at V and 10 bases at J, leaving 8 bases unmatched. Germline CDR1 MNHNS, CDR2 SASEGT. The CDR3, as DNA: TGTGCCAGCAGTAGGACTAGCGGCCAGGGCGAGCAGTTCTTC. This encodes CASSRTSGQGEQFF.

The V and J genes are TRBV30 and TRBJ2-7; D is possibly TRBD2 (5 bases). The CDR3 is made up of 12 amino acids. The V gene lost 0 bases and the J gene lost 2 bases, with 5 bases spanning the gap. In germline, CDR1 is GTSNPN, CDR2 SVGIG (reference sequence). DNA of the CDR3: TGTGCCTGGAGTGTACTAGCCTACGAGCAGTACTTC. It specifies CAWSVLAYEQYF.

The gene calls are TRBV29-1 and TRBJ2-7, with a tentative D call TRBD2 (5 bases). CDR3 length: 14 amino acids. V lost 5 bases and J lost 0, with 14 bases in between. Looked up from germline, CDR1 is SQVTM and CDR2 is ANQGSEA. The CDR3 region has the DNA TGCAGCGTTCCTCCTAGGGAGCACTCCTACGAGCAGTACTTC. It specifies CSVPPREHSYEQYF.

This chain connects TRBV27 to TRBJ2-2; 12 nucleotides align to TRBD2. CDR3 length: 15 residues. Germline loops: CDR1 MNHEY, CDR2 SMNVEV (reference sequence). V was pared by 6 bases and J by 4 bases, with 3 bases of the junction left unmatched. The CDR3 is CASRTSGGSTGELFF. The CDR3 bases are TGTGCCAGCAGAACTAGCGGGGGGTCCACCGGGGAGCTGTTTTTT.

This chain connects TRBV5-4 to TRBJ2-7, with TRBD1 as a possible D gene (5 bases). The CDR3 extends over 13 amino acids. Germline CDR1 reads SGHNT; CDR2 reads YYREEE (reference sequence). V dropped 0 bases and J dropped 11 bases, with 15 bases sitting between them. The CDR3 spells CASSLGGRAIEYF. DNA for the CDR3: TGTGCCAGCAGCTTGGGGGGCAGAGCTATAGAGTACTTC.

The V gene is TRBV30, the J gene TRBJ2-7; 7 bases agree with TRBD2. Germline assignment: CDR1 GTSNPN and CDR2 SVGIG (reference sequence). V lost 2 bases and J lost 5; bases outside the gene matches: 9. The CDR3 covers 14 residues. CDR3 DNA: TGTGCCTGGAGTTTCGGCGGGAGAGTAAACGAGCAGTACTTC. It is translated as CAWSFGGRVNEQYF.

The CDR3 here is CASSKVRGNYGYTF. The DNA of the CDR3 is TGTGCCAGCAGCAAAGTTAGGGGGAACTATGGCTACACCTTC. The chain carries TRBV21-1 and TRBJ1-2; the table's TRBD1 call for D was not verified on the DNA. TRBV21-1 is a pseudogene. The CDR3 spans 14 residues.

For the CDR3, the DNA is TGTGCCAGCAGCGCCGGGACAGGGGCCTCCGGGTACTTC. It encodes CASSAGTGASGYF. The chain recombines TRBV5-6 with TRBJ2-4; TRBD1 matches 10 bases. The CDR3 has 13 amino acids. V was pared by 4 bases and J by 15 bases, with 10 bases of the junction left unmatched. Germline loops: CDR1 SGHDT, CDR2 YYEEEE. Filled out from reference TRBV5-6 and TRBJ2-4, the complete variable domain reads DAGVTQSPTHLIKTRGQQVTLRCSPKSGHDTVSWYQQALGQGPQFIFQYYEEEERQRGNFPDRFSGHQFPNYSSELNVNALLLGDSALYLCASSAGTGASGYFGAGTRLSVL.

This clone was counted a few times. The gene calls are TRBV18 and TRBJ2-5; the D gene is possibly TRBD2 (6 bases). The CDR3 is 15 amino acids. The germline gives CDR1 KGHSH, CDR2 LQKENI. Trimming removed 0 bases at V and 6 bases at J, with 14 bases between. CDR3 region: CASSPPGGSVKTQYF. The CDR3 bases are TGTGCCAGCTCACCACCAGGAGGGTCCGTAAAGACCCAGTACTTC.

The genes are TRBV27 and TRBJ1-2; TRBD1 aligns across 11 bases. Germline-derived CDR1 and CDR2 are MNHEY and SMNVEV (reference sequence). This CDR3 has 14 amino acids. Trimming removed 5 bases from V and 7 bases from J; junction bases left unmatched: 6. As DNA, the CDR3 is TGTGCCAGCAGTCTCGGACAGGGGGCTGCTGGCTACACCTTC. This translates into CASSLGQGAAGYTF.

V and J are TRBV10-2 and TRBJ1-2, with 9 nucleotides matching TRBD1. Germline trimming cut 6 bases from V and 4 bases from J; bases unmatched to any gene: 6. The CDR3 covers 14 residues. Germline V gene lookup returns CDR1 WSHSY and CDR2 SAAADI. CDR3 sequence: CASRTGQGTYGYTF. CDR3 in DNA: TGCGCCAGCAGGACCGGACAGGGGACCTATGGCTACACCTTC.

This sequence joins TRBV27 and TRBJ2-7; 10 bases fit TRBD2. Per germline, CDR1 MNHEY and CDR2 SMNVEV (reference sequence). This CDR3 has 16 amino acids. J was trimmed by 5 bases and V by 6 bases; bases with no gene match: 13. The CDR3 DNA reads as TGTGCCAGCAGGTCTAGCGGGAGTTTTTTAATTAACGAGCAGTACTTC. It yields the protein CASRSSGSFLINEQYF.

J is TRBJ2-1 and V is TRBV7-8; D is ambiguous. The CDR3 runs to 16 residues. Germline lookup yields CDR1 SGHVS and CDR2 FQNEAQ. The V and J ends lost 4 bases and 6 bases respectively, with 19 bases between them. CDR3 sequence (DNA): TGTGCCAGCAGCTCTGCGGCAGACCCGATGGGCAATGAGCAGTTCTTC. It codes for CASSSAADPMGNEQFF.

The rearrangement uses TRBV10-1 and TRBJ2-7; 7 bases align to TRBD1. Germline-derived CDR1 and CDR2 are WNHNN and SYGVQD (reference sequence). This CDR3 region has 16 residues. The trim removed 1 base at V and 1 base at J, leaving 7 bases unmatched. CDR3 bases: TGCGCCAGCAGTGAGTGGGGATTCAGGGGGTCCTACGAGCAGTACTTC. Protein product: CASSEWGFRGSYEQYF.

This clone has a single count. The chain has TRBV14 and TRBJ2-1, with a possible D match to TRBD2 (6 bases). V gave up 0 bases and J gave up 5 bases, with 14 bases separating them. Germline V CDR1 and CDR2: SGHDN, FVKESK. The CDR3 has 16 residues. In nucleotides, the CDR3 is TGTGCCAGCAGCCAAGATAACGGGAGACCCCACAATGAGCAGTTCTTC. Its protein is CASSQDNGRPHNEQFF.

CDR3 sequence: CASSPYTGATNEKLFF. CDR3 nucleotides: TGTGCCAGCTCACCATATACAGGGGCAACTAATGAAAAACTGTTTTTT. The chain carries TRBV18 and TRBJ1-4; 7 bases are shared with TRBD1. V was clipped by 2 bases and J by 0 bases; unmatched bases: 3. Germline V gene sequence: CDR1 KGHSH, CDR2 LQKENI. The length of the CDR3 is 16 residues.

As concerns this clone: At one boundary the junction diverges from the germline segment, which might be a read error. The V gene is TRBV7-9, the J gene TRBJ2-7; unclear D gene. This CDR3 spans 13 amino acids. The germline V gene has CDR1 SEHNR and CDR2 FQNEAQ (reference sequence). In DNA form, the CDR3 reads TGTTCCAGCAGCACAAGACAAGTCCCCCTTATCGGCTTC. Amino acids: CSSSTRQVPLIGF.

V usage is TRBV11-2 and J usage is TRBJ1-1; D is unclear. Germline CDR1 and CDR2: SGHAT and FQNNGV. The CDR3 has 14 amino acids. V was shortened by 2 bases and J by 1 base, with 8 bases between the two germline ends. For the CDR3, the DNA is TGTGCCAGCAGCTTACTCTCCGGGAACACTGAAGCTTTCTTT. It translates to CASSLLSGNTEAFF.

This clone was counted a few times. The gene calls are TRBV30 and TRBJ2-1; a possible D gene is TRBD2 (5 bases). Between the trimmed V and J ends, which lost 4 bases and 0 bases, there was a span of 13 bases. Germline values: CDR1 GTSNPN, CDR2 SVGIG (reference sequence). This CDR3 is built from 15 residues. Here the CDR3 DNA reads TGTGCCTGGACTTCCGGGGATAGCTCCTACAATGAGCAGTTCTTC. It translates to CAWTSGDSSYNEQFF.

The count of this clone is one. CDR3 nucleotides: TGTGCCACCAGCAGACTCGGGACTAGCGGGAGGGCCTACGAGCAGTACTTC. It yields the protein CATSRLGTSGRAYEQYF. V usage is TRBV15 and J usage is TRBJ2-5; 16 bases fit TRBD2. TRBJ2-7 matches the DNA end more closely, so the J call is doubtful. Germline V lookup: CDR1 LNHNV, CDR2 YYDKDF (reference sequence). The CDR3 contains 17 residues.